This record looks at one T cell receptor (beta chain) sequence and its context. Germline CDR1 and CDR2: SGHRS and YFSETQ. This CDR3 is built from 14 residues. V shed 2 bases and J 3 bases; nucleotides not matched to a gene: 3. TCRdb's copy holds only in-frame clones and misses some; the assay was immunoSEQ multiplex PCR. The sample has about 59,000 clones; less than 95% are singletons. This record belongs to a study of T cell changes during pregnancy in multiple sclerosis. V usage is TRBV5-1 and J usage is TRBJ2-5, with 8 bases matching TRBD2. The sample here was peripheral blood, taken in the third trimester of pregnancy. The TCR was taken from a female donor in good health, enrolled as a control in a pregnancy study. The chain's CDR3 is CASSFGTREETQYF. The CDR3, as DNA: TGCGCCAGCAGCTTCGGGACTAGGGAAGAGACCCAGTACTTC.